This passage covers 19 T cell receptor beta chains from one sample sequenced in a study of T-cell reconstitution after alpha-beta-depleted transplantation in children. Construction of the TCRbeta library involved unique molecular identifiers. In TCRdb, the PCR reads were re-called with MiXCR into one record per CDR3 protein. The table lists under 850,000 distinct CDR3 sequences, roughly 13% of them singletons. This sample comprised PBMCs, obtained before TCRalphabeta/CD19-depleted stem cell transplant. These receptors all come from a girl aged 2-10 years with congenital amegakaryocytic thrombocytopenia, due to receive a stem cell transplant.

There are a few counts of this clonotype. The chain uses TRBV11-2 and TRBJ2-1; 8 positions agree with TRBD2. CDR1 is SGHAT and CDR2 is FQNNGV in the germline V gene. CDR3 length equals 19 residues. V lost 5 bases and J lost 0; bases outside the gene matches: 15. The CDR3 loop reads CASSGRSSGMGRSYNEQFF. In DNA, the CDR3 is TGTGCCAGCAGCGGGCGGAGTAGCGGGATGGGCCGCTCCTACAATGAGCAGTTCTTC. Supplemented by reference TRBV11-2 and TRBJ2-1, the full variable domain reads EAGVAQSPRYKIIEKRQSVAFWCNPISGHATLYWYQQILGQGPKLLIQFQNNGVVDDSQLPKDRFSAERLKGVDSTLKIQPAKLEDSAVYLCASSGRSSGMGRSYNEQFFGPGTRLTVL.

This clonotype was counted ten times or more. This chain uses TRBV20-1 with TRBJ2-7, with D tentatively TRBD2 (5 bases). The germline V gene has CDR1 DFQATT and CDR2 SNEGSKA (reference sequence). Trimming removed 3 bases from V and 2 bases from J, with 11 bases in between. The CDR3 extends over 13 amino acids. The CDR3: CSARGEAAYEQYF. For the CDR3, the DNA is TGCAGTGCTAGGGGAGAAGCTGCCTACGAGCAGTACTTC.

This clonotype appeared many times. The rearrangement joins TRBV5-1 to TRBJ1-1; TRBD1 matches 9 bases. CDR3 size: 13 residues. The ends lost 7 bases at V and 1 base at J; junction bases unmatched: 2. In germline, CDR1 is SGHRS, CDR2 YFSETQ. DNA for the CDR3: TGCGCCAGCGGACAGGGGTCGAACACTGAAGCTTTCTTT. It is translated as CASGQGSNTEAFF.

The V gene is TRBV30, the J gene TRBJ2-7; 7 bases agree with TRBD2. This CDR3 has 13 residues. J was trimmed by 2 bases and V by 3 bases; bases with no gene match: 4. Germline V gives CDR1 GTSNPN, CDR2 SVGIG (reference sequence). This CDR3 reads CAWSSGGAYEQYF. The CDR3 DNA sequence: TGTGCCTGGAGCAGTGGGGGGGCCTACGAGCAGTACTTC. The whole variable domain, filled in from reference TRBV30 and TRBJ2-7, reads SQTIHQWPATLVQPVGSPLSLECTVEGTSNPNLYWYRQAAGRGLQLLFYSVGIGQISSEVPQNLSASRPQDRQFILSSKKLLLSDSGFYLCAWSSGGAYEQYFGPGTRLTVT.

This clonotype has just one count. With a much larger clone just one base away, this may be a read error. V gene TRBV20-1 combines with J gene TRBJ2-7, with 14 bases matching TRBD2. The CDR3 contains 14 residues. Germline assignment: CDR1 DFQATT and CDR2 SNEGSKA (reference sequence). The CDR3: CSALGLAGEYAQYF. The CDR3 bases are TGCAGTGCTCTGGGACTAGCGGGAGAATACGCGCAGTACTTC.

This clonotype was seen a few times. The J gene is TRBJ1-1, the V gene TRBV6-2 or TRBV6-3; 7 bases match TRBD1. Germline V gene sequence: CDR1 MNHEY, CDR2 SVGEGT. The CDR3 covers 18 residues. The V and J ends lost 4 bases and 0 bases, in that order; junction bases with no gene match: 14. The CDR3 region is CASSFPIQGPSLNTEAFF. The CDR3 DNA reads TGTGCCAGCAGTTTCCCAATACAGGGGCCAAGTCTGAACACTGAAGCTTTCTTT.

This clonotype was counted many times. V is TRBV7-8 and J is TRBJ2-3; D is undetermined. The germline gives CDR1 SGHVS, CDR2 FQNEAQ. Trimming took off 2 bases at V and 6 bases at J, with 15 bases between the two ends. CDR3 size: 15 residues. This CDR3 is CASSLIGPSWDTQYF. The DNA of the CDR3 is TGTGCCAGCAGCTTAATCGGGCCATCTTGGGATACGCAGTATTTT.

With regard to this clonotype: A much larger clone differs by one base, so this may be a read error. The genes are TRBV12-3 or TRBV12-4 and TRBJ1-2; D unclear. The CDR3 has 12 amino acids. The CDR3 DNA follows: TGTGCCAGCAGTCGGGGAGGCTATGGCGACACCTTC. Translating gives CASSRGGYGDTF.

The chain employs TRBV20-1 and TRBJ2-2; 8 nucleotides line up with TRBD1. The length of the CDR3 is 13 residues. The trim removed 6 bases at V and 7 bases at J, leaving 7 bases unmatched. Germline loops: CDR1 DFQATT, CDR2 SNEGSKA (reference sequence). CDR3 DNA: TGCAGTGCAGGACAGGGAGCCGGCGGGGAGCTGTTTTTT. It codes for CSAGQGAGGELFF.

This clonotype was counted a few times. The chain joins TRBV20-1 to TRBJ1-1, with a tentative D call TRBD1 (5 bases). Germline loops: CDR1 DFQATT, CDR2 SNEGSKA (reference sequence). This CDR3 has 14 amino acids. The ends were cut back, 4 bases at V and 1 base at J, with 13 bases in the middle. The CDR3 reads CSATPGRQNTEAFF. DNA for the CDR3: TGCAGTGCTACCCCGGGACGGCAGAACACTGAAGCTTTCTTT.

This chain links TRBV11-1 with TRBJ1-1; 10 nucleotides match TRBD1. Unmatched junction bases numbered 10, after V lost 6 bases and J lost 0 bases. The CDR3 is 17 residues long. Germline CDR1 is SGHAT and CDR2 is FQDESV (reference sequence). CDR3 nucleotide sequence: TGTGCCAGCAGGGTTACGACAGGGGGCGGGATGAACACTGAAGCTTTCTTT. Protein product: CASRVTTGGGMNTEAFF.

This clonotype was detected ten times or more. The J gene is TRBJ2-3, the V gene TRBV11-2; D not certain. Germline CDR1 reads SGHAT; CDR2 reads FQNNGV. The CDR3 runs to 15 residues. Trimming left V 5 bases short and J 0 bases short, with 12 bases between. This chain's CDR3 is CASSHDRTSTDTQYF. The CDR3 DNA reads TGTGCCAGCAGCCACGACCGTACTAGCACAGATACGCAGTATTTT.

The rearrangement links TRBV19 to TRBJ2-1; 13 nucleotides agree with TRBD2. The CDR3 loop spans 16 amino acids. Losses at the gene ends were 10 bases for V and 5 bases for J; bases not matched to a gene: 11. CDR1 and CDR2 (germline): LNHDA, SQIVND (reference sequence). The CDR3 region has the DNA TGTGCCACAAGCGGCCTGGGACTAGCGGGAAACAATGAGCAGTTCTTC. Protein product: CATSGLGLAGNNEQFF.

The CDR3 sequence is CASRQTANQETQYF. The CDR3 nucleotides are TGTGCCAGCAGACAAACAGCGAACCAAGAGACCCAGTACTTC. The V call is TRBV3-1, the J call TRBJ2-5; unclear D gene. Trimming removed 6 bases from V and 0 bases from J, with 11 bases in between. Germline V lookup: CDR1 LGHDT, CDR2 YNNKEL (reference sequence). CDR3 length equals 14 residues.

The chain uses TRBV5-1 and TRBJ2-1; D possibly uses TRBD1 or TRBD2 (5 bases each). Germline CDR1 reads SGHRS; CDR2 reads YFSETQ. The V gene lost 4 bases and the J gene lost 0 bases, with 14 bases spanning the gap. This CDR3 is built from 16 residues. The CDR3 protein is CASSPETGGSYNEQFF. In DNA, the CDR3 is TGCGCCAGCAGCCCCGAAACAGGAGGCTCCTACAATGAGCAGTTCTTC.

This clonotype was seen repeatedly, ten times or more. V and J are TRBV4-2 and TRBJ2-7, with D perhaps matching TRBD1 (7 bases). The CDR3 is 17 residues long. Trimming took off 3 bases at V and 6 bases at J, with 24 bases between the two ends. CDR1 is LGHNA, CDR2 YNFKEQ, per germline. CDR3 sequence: CASSHPRTEGAPFEQYF. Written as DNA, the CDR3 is TGTGCCAGCAGCCACCCCAGGACGGAGGGGGCGCCCTTCGAGCAGTACTTC.

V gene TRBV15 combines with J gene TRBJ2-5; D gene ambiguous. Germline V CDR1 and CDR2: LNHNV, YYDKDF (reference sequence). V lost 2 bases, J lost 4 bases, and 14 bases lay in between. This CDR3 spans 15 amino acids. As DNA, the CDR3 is TGTGCCACCAGCAGAATCGGGCTCCTGGGAGAGACCCAGTACTTC. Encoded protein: CATSRIGLLGETQYF.

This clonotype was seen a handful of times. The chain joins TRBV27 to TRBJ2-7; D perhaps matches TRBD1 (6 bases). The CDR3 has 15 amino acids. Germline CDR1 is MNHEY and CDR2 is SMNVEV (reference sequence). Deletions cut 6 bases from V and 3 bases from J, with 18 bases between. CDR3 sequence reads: CASSPQGSKSYEQYF. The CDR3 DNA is TGTGCCAGCAGCCCCCAGGGGTCTAAAAGCTACGAGCAGTACTTC.

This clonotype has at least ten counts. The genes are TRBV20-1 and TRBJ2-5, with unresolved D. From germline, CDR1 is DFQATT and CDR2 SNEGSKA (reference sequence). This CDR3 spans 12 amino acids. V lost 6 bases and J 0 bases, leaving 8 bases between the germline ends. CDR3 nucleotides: TGCAGTGCCCTGGCAAACCAAGAGACCCAGTACTTC. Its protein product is CSALANQETQYF.